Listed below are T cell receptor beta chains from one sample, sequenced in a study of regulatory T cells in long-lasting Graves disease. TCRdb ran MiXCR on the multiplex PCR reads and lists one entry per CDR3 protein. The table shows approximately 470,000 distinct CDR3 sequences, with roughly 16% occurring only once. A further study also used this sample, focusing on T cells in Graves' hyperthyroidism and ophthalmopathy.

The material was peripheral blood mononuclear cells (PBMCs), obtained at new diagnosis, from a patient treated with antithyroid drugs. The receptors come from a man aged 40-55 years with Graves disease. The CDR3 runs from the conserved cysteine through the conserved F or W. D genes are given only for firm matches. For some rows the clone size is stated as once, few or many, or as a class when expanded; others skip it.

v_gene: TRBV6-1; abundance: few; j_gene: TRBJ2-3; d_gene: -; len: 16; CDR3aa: CASSSVSSTSTDTQYF; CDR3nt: TGTGCCAGCAGCTCGGTCAGCTCAACTAGCACAGATACGCAGTATTTT
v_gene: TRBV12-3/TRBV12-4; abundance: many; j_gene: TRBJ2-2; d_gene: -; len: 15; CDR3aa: CASSFGGADTGELFF; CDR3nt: TGTGCCAGCAGTTTTGGGGGGGCTGACACCGGGGAGCTGTTTTTT
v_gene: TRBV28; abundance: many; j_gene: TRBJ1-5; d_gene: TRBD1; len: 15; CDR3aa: CASSHFRDSDQPQHF; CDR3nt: TGTGCCAGCAGTCACTTCCGGGACAGCGATCAGCCCCAGCATTTT
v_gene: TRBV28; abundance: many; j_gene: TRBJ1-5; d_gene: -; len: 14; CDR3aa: CATLTAETNQPQHF; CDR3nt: TGTGCCACTTTGACAGCCGAAACGAATCAGCCCCAGCATTTT
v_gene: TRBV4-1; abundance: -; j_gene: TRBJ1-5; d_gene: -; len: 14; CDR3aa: CASSQGELLQGQHF; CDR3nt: TGCGCCAGCAGCCAAGGGGAGCTTCTGCAGGGCCAGCATTTT
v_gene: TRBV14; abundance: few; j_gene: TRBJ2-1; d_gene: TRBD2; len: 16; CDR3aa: CASSRGLAPRKSEQFF; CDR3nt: TGTGCCAGCAGTCGTGGACTAGCTCCTAGGAAGAGTGAGCAGTTCTTC
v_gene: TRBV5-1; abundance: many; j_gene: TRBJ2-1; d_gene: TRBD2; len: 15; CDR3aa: CASSLAVAGVDEQFF; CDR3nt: TGCGCCAGCAGCTTGGCGGTTGCGGGAGTAGATGAGCAGTTCTTC
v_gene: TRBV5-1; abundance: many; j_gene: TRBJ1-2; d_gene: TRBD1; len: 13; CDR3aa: CASSLAGGYGYTF; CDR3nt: TGTGCCAGCAGCTTGGCAGGGGGCTATGGCTACACCTTC
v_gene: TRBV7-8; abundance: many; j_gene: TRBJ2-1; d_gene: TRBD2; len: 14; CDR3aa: CASSQAGDLNEQFF; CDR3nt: TGTGCCAGCAGCCAAGCGGGAGATCTCAATGAGCAGTTCTTC
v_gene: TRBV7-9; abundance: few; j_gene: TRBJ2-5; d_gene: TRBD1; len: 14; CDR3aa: CASSTYRGKETQYF; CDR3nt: TGTGCCAGCAGTACATACAGGGGAAAAGAGACCCAGTACTTC
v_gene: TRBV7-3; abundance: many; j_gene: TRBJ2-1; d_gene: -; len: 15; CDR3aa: CASSPLAGPYNEQFF; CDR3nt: TGTGCCAGCAGCCCGTTGGCGGGACCCTACAATGAGCAGTTCTTC
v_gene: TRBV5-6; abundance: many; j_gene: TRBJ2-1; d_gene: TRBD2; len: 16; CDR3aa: CASSLVGGTNYNEQFF; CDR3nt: TGTGCCAGCAGCTTGGTCGGTGGGACTAACTACAATGAGCAGTTCTTC
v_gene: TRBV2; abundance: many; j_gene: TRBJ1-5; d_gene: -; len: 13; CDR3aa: CASRADSNQPQHF; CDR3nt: TGTGCCAGCAGGGCGGATAGCAATCAGCCCCAGCATTTT
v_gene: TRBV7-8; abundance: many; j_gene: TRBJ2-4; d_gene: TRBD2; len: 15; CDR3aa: CASSSRLAGGYIQYF; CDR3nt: TGTGCCAGCAGCTCCCGACTAGCGGGAGGATACATTCAGTACTTC
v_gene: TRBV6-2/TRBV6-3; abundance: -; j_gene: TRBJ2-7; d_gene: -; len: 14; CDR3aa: CASSYSDGPYEQYF; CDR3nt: TGTGCCAGCAGTTACTCGGACGGCCCCTACGAGCAGTACTTC
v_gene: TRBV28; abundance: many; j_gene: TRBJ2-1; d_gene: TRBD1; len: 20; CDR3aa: CASSTNPRTGGVRSYNEQFF; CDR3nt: TGTGCCAGCAGCACGAACCCCAGGACAGGGGGCGTGCGCTCCTACAATGAGCAGTTCTTC
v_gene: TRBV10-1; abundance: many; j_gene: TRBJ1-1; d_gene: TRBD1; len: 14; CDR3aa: CASSEGQPNTEAFF; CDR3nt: TGTGCCAGCAGTGAGGGACAGCCGAACACTGAAGCTTTCTTT
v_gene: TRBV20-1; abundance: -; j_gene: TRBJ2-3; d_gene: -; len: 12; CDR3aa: CSATASTDTQYF; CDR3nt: TGCAGTGCAACAGCTAGCACAGATACGCAGTATTTT
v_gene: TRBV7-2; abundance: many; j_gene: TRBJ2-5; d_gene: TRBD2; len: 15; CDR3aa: CASSPSGATEETQYF; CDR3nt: TGTGCCAGCAGCCCCAGCGGGGCGACCGAAGAGACCCAGTACTTC
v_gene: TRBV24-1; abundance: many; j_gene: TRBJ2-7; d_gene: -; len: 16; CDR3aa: CATSEPGTQRSYEQYF; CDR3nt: TGTGCCACCAGTGAGCCCGGGACTCAACGCTCCTACGAGCAGTACTTC
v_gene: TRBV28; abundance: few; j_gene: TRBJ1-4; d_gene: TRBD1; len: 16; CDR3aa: CASSLAPGQLDEKLFF; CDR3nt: TGTGCCAGCAGTTTAGCACCGGGACAGTTGGATGAAAAACTGTTTTTT
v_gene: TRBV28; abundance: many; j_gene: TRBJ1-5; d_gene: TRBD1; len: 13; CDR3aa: CASRGTDNQPQHF; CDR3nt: TGTGCCAGCAGGGGGACAGACAATCAGCCCCAGCATTTT